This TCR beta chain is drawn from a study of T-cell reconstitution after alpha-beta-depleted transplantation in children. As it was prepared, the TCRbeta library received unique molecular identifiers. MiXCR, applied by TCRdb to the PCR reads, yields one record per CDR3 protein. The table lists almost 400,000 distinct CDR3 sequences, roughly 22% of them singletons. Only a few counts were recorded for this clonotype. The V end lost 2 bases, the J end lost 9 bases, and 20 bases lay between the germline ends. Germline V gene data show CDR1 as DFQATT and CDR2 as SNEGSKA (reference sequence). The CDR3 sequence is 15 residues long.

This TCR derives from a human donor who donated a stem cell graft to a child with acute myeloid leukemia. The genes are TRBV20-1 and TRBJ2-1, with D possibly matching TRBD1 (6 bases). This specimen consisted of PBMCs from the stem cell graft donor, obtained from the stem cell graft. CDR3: CSARTTGIRVGEQFF. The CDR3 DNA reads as TGCAGTGCTAGAACCACAGGGATCCGGGTAGGTGAGCAGTTCTTC.